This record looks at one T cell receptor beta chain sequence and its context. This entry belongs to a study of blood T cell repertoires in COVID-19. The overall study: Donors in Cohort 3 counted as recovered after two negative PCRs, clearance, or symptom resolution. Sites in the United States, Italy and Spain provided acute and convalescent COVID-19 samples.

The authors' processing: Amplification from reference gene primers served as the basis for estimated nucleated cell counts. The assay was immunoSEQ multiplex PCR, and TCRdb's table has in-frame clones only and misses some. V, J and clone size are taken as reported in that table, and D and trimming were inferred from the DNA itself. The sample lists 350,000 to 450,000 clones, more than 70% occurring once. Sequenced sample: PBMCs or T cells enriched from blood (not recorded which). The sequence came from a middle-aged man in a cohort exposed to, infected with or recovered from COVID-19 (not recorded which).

The CDR3 DNA reads as TGTGCCAGCAGCCAAGATCTCAGACTAGCTGCCTCCTACGAGCAGTACTTC. It codes for CASSQDLRLAASYEQYF. The chain recombines TRBV3-1 (or the pseudogene TRBV3-2) with TRBJ2-7, with 7 bases fitting TRBD2. V lost 0 bases to trimming and J lost 0 bases; unmatched junction nucleotides: 8. CDR3 length: 17 residues. Germline V CDR1 and CDR2: LGHDT, YNNKEL (reference sequence).